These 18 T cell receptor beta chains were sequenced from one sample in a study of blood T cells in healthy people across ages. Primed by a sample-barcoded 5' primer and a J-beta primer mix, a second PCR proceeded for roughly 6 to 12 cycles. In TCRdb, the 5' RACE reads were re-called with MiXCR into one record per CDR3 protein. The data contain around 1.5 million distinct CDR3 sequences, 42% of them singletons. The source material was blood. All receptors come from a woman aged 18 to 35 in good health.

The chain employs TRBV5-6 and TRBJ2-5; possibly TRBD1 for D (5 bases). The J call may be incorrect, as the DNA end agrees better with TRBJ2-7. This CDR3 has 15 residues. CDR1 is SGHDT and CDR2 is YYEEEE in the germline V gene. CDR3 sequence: CASSLWTTDFYEQYF. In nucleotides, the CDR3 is TGTGCCAGCAGCTTGTGGACGACAGATTTCTACGAGCAGTACTTC.

CDR3 region: CASSLRFSDEQYF. CDR3 nucleotides: TGTGCCAGCAGCTTGAGGTTTAGTGACGAGCAGTACTTC. The J gene is TRBJ2-7, the V gene TRBV7-2; D gene ambiguous. Germline V lookup: CDR1 SGHTA, CDR2 FQGNSA. The CDR3 has 13 residues. The germline V and J ends were trimmed by 3 bases and 5 bases, with 11 bases remaining between them. Supplemented by reference TRBV7-2 and TRBJ2-7, the full variable domain reads GAGVSQSPSNKVTEKGKDVELRCDPISGHTALYWYRQSLGQGLEFLIYFQGNSAPDKSGLPSDRFSAERTGGSVSTLTIQRTQQEDSAVYLCASSLRFSDEQYFGPGTRLTVT.

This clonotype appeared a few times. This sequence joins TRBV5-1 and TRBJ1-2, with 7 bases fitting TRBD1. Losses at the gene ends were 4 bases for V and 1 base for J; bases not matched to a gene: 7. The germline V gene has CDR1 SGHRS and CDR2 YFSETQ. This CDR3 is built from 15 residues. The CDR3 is CASSVTGVDNYGYTF. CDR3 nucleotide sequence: TGCGCCAGCAGCGTCACAGGGGTGGATAACTATGGCTACACCTTC.

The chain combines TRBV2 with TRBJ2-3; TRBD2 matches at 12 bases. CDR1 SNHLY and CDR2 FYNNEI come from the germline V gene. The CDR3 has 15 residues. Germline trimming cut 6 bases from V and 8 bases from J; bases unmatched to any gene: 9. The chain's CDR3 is CASRLTSGGSGTQYF. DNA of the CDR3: TGTGCCAGCAGACTGACTAGCGGGGGCTCGGGTACGCAGTATTTT.

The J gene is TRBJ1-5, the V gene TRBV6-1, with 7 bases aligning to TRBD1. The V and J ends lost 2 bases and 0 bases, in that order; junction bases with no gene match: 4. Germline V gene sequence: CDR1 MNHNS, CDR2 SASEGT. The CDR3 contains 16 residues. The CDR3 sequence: CASSEKGQHSNQPQHF. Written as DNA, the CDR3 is TGTGCCAGCAGTGAAAAGGGACAGCATAGCAATCAGCCCCAGCATTTT.

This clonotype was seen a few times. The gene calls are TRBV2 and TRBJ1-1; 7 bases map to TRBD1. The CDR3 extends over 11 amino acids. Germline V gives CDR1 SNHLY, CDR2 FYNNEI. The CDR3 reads CAKQGSTEAFF. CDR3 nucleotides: TGTGCGAAACAGGGGTCCACTGAAGCTTTCTTT.

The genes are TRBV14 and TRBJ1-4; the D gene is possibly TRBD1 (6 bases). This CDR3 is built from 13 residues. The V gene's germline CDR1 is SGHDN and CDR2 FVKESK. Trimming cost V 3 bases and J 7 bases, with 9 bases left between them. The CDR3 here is CASSQGAAEKLFF. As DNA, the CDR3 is TGTGCCAGCAGCCAGGGGGCTGCTGAAAAACTGTTTTTT.

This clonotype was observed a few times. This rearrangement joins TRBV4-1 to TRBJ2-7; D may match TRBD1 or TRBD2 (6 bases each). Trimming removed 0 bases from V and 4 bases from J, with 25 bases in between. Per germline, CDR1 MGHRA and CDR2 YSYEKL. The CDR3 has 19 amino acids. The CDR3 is CASSQDPLVIRGRAYEQYF. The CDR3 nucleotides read TGCGCCAGCAGCCAAGATCCCCTTGTCATCCGGGGGCGGGCTTACGAGCAGTACTTC.

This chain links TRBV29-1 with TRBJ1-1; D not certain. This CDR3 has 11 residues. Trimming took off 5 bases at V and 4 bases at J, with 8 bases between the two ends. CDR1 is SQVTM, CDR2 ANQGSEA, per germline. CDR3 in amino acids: CSVTYSTEAFF. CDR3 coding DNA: TGCAGCGTTACCTACAGCACTGAAGCTTTCTTT.

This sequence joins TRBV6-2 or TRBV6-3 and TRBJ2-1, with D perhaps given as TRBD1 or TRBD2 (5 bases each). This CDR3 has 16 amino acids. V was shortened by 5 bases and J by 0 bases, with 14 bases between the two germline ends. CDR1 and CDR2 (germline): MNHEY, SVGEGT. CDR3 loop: CASSRQGGTSYNEQFF. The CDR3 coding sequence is TGTGCCAGCAGTCGCCAGGGTGGGACCTCCTACAATGAGCAGTTCTTC.

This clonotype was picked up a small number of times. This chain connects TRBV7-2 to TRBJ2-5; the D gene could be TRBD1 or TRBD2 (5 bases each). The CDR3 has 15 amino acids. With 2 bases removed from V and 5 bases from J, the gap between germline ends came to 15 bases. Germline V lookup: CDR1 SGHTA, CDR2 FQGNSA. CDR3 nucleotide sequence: TGTGCCAGCAGCTTAATAGGGGCAGAGGGGGAGACCCAGTACTTC. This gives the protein CASSLIGAEGETQYF.

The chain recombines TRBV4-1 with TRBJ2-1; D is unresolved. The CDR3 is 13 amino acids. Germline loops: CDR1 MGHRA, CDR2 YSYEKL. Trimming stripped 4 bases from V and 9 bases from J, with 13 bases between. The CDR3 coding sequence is TGCGCCAGCAGCCGACTGGTCGTTCTTGAGCAGTTCTTC. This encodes CASSRLVVLEQFF.

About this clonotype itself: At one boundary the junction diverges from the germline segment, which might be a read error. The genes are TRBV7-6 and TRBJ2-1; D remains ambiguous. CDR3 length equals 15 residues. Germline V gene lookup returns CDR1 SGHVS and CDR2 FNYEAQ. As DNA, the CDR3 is TGTGCCGGCAGCCCTTCTAGGAGCAGCTACAATGAGCAGTTCTTC. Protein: CAGSPSRSSYNEQFF.

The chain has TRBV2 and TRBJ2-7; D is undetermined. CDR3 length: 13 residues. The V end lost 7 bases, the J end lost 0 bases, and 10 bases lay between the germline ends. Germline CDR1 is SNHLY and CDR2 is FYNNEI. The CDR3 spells CASTPPASYEQYF. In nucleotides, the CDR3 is TGTGCCAGCACTCCCCCTGCCTCCTACGAGCAGTACTTC.

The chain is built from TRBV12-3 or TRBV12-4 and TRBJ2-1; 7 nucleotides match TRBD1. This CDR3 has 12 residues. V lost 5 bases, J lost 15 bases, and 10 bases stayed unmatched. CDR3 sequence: CASSPGTAISFF. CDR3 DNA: TGTGCCAGCAGTCCAGGGACAGCGATTTCGTTCTTC.

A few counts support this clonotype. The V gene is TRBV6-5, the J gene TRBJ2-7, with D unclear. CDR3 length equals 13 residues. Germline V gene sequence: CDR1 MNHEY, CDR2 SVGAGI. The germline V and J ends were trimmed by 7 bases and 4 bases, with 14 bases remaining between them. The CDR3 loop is CASTRSGIYEQYF. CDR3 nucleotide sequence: TGTGCCAGCACCAGGAGTGGGATTTACGAGCAGTACTTC.

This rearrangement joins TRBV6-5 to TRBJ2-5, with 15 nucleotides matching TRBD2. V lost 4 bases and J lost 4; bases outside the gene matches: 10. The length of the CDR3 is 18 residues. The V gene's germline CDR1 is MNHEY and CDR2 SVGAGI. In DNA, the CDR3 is TGTGCCAGCAGTTCGGGACTAGCGGGAGGAGTACACCGAGAGACCCAGTACTTC. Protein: CASSSGLAGGVHRETQYF.

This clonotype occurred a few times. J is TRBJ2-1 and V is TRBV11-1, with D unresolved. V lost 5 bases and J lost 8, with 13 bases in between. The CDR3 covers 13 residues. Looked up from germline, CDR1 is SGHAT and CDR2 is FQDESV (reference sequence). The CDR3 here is CASSPASSYEQFF. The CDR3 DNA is TGTGCCAGCAGCCCTGCATCAAGTTATGAGCAGTTCTTC.